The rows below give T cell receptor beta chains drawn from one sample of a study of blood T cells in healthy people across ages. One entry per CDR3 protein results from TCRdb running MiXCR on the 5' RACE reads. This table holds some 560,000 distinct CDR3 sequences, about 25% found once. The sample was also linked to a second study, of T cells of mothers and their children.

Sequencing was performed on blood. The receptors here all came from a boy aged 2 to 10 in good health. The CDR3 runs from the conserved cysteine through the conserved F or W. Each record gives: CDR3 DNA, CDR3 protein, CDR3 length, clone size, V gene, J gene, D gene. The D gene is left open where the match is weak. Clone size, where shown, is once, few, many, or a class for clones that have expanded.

CDR3nt: TGTGCCAGCAGTTACGGGATTTCATGGGACACCACTTGGGCTTACGAGCAGTACTTC; CDR3aa: CASSYGISWDTTWAYEQYF; len: 19; abundance: .; v_gene: TRBV6-2/TRBV6-3; j_gene: TRBJ2-7; d_gene: .
CDR3nt: TGTGCCAGCAGCCCGGACAGGGGTAAAGATACGCAGTATTTT; CDR3aa: CASSPDRGKDTQYF; len: 14; abundance: many; v_gene: TRBV7-9; j_gene: TRBJ2-3; d_gene: TRBD1
CDR3nt: TGTGCCAGCACCGGGACTTCCAGCAACGAGCAGTACTTC; CDR3aa: CASTGTSSNEQYF; len: 13; abundance: .; v_gene: TRBV12-3/TRBV12-4; j_gene: TRBJ2-7; d_gene: .
CDR3nt: TGCGCCAGCAGCCCGTATTGGTCCTCTAACTATGGCTACACCTTC; CDR3aa: CASSPYWSSNYGYTF; len: 15; abundance: .; v_gene: TRBV5-1; j_gene: TRBJ1-2; d_gene: .
CDR3nt: TGTGCCAGCAGTTACGATGGGGGGAGCACAGATGCGCAGTATTTT; CDR3aa: CASSYDGGSTDAQYF; len: 15; abundance: .; v_gene: TRBV12-3/TRBV12-4; j_gene: TRBJ2-3; d_gene: .
CDR3nt: TGTGCCACCAGTGGGGACCCCGCGGGAAGCACAGATACGCAGTATTTT; CDR3aa: CATSGDPAGSTDTQYF; len: 16; abundance: .; v_gene: TRBV24-1; j_gene: TRBJ2-3; d_gene: .
CDR3nt: TGTGCCAGCAGCGCCGTAGCCGGGACGGCTCCCGCGGAGCTGTTTTTT; CDR3aa: CASSAVAGTAPAELFF; len: 16; abundance: few; v_gene: TRBV7-2; j_gene: TRBJ2-2; d_gene: .
CDR3nt: TGCAGTGCCACCCATGTCCGGGACAAAGAGACCCAGTACTTC; CDR3aa: CSATHVRDKETQYF; len: 14; abundance: .; v_gene: TRBV20-1; j_gene: TRBJ2-5; d_gene: .
CDR3nt: TGTGCCAGCAGTTACAATGTTCTCGGCGGTGAAAAACTGTTTTTT; CDR3aa: CASSYNVLGGEKLFF; len: 15; abundance: .; v_gene: TRBV6-5; j_gene: TRBJ1-4; d_gene: .
CDR3nt: TGCAGCGTTGAAGGGTGGGGCCCAGGGGCTAGCGGGACTAACAATGAGCAGTTCTTC; CDR3aa: CSVEGWGPGASGTNNEQFF; len: 19; abundance: few; v_gene: TRBV29-1; j_gene: TRBJ2-1; d_gene: TRBD2
CDR3nt: TGCAGCGTCGCGGACGGGAACTATGGCTACACCTTC; CDR3aa: CSVADGNYGYTF; len: 12; abundance: .; v_gene: TRBV29-1; j_gene: TRBJ1-2; d_gene: .
CDR3nt: TGTGCCAGCAGTCTCCGGGTTTCGAACACCGGGGAGCTGTTTTTT; CDR3aa: CASSLRVSNTGELFF; len: 15; abundance: few; v_gene: TRBV12-3/TRBV12-4; j_gene: TRBJ2-2; d_gene: .
CDR3nt: TGTGCCAGCAGTTGGGACAGGGCTACTGAAGCTTTCTTT; CDR3aa: CASSWDRATEAFF; len: 13; abundance: .; v_gene: TRBV12-3/TRBV12-4; j_gene: TRBJ1-1; d_gene: TRBD1
CDR3nt: TGTGCCAGCAGTTTACGGGCTAGCGGGGGACCCCAGGGGCTTAATGAGCAGTTCTTC; CDR3aa: CASSLRASGGPQGLNEQFF; len: 19; abundance: .; v_gene: TRBV12-3/TRBV12-4; j_gene: TRBJ2-1; d_gene: TRBD2
CDR3nt: TGTGCCAGCAGCCTACGGACAGGGGGAAGCGAGCAGTACTTC; CDR3aa: CASSLRTGGSEQYF; len: 14; abundance: few; v_gene: TRBV7-6; j_gene: TRBJ2-7; d_gene: TRBD1
CDR3nt: TGTGCCATCAGTGAGCGGGGGGGCCTTTACAATGAGCAGTTCTTC; CDR3aa: CAISERGGLYNEQFF; len: 15; abundance: .; v_gene: TRBV10-3; j_gene: TRBJ2-1; d_gene: TRBD2
CDR3nt: TGTGCCATCAGTGATAGGACAGGGGACGGTACCCCCTATGGCTACACCTTC; CDR3aa: CAISDRTGDGTPYGYTF; len: 17; abundance: .; v_gene: TRBV10-3; j_gene: TRBJ1-2; d_gene: TRBD1
CDR3nt: TGTGCCACCAGACCCCCCAGGGGCTTGAACACTGAAGCTTTCTTT; CDR3aa: CATRPPRGLNTEAFF; len: 15; abundance: .; v_gene: TRBV13; j_gene: TRBJ1-1; d_gene: .
CDR3nt: TGTGCCAGCAGCGCCCTCGGGACTAGCGGCACAGATACGCAGTATTTT; CDR3aa: CASSALGTSGTDTQYF; len: 16; abundance: .; v_gene: TRBV9; j_gene: TRBJ2-3; d_gene: TRBD2
CDR3nt: TGTGCCATCAGTGAGTCTGCGGGGCCGGGCGGGAGTAATGAGCAGTTCTTC; CDR3aa: CAISESAGPGGSNEQFF; len: 17; abundance: .; v_gene: TRBV10-3; j_gene: TRBJ2-1; d_gene: TRBD2
CDR3nt: TGTGCCAGCAGCTTAGCGAGAGTAGCGGGAGGGTCCTACGGCGAGCAGTTCTTC; CDR3aa: CASSLARVAGGSYGEQFF; len: 18; abundance: few; v_gene: TRBV7-8; j_gene: TRBJ2-1; d_gene: TRBD2
CDR3nt: TGCGCCAGCAGCTTGCAGGACCGCTATGGCTACACCTTC; CDR3aa: CASSLQDRYGYTF; len: 13; abundance: .; v_gene: TRBV5-1; j_gene: TRBJ1-2; d_gene: .
CDR3nt: TGTGCCGCTGGTGGGGGGGCTTTTGGGGAGACCCAGTACTTC; CDR3aa: CAAGGGAFGETQYF; len: 14; abundance: .; v_gene: TRBV10-3; j_gene: TRBJ2-5; d_gene: .
CDR3nt: TGTGCCAGCAGCTTACGGACTAGCGGGGGGGCCACAGATACGCAGTATTTT; CDR3aa: CASSLRTSGGATDTQYF; len: 17; abundance: .; v_gene: TRBV7-9; j_gene: TRBJ2-3; d_gene: TRBD2
CDR3nt: TGTGCCAGCAGTTATAACGGCCAGGGCCCGAACACCGGGGAGCTGTTTTTT; CDR3aa: CASSYNGQGPNTGELFF; len: 17; abundance: .; v_gene: TRBV6-5; j_gene: TRBJ2-2; d_gene: .
CDR3nt: TGCGCCAGCAGCCAGGGACAGCAAAATGAAAAACTGTTTTTT; CDR3aa: CASSQGQQNEKLFF; len: 14; abundance: .; v_gene: TRBV4-1; j_gene: TRBJ1-4; d_gene: TRBD1
CDR3nt: TGTGCTAGTGGTTCCGTGACGGGGGAGACCCAGTACTTC; CDR3aa: CASGSVTGETQYF; len: 13; abundance: .; v_gene: TRBV12-5; j_gene: TRBJ2-5; d_gene: .
CDR3nt: TGTGCTAGTGGTTTGAACAGCGGGGAGACCCAGTACTTC; CDR3aa: CASGLNSGETQYF; len: 13; abundance: few; v_gene: TRBV12-5; j_gene: TRBJ2-5; d_gene: .
CDR3nt: TGTGCCAGCAGTCCACTAGCGGAGTCTTACAATGAGCAGTTCTTC; CDR3aa: CASSPLAESYNEQFF; len: 15; abundance: few; v_gene: TRBV6-6; j_gene: TRBJ2-1; d_gene: TRBD2
CDR3nt: TGTGCCAGCAAGGGGGACGGCTTCTATGGCTACACCTTC; CDR3aa: CASKGDGFYGYTF; len: 13; abundance: few; v_gene: TRBV2; j_gene: TRBJ1-2; d_gene: .
CDR3nt: TGTGCCAGCAGTTTCAGGACCTACGAGCAGTACTTC; CDR3aa: CASSFRTYEQYF; len: 12; abundance: .; v_gene: TRBV12-3/TRBV12-4; j_gene: TRBJ2-7; d_gene: .
CDR3nt: TGTGCCAGCAGCATACTAGCGTCTACAGAGACCCAGTACTTC; CDR3aa: CASSILASTETQYF; len: 14; abundance: .; v_gene: TRBV7-2; j_gene: TRBJ2-5; d_gene: TRBD2
CDR3nt: TGCGCCAGCGGCGACAGGATGAACACTGAAGCTTTCTTT; CDR3aa: CASGDRMNTEAFF; len: 13; abundance: .; v_gene: TRBV4-3; j_gene: TRBJ1-1; d_gene: .
CDR3nt: TGCGCCAGCAGCTTTCGGACCGGGTTTATGGAAGGGGCCAACGTCCTGACTTTC; CDR3aa: CASSFRTGFMEGANVLTF; len: 18; abundance: .; v_gene: TRBV5-1; j_gene: TRBJ2-6; d_gene: .
CDR3nt: TGTGCCAGCAGTTCCGGGACAGCGAACACCGGGGAGCTGTTTTTT; CDR3aa: CASSSGTANTGELFF; len: 15; abundance: few; v_gene: TRBV6-6; j_gene: TRBJ2-2; d_gene: TRBD1
CDR3nt: TGTGCCAGCAGTCCAGGGACAGCGAATGAGCAGTTCTTC; CDR3aa: CASSPGTANEQFF; len: 13; abundance: few; v_gene: TRBV12-3/TRBV12-4; j_gene: TRBJ2-1; d_gene: TRBD1
CDR3nt: TGTGCCAGCAGACGTCCGGGACGGGGCGTCGAGACCCAGTACTTC; CDR3aa: CASRRPGRGVETQYF; len: 15; abundance: .; v_gene: TRBV12-3/TRBV12-4; j_gene: TRBJ2-5; d_gene: .
CDR3nt: TGCGCCAGCAGCTTTACACCACCGGGACACAGGGGCGCAAACATTCAGTACTTC; CDR3aa: CASSFTPPGHRGANIQYF; len: 18; abundance: .; v_gene: TRBV5-1; j_gene: TRBJ2-4; d_gene: TRBD1
CDR3nt: TGTGCCAGCAGTGGCGTCGGCGGACAGGCCAATTCACCCCTCCACTTT; CDR3aa: CASSGVGGQANSPLHF; len: 16; abundance: .; v_gene: TRBV2; j_gene: TRBJ1-6; d_gene: TRBD1
CDR3nt: TGTGCGGTGGACAGAGAGAACCCCTGGGGTGAGCAGTACTTC; CDR3aa: CAVDRENPWGEQYF; len: 14; abundance: .; v_gene: TRBV7-9; j_gene: TRBJ2-7; d_gene: .
CDR3nt: TGTGCCAGCAGCTTAGGGTATGTAGGAGCTTTCTTT; CDR3aa: CASSLGYVGAFF; len: 12; abundance: few; v_gene: TRBV7-9; j_gene: TRBJ1-1; d_gene: .
CDR3nt: TGTGCCAGCAGTTTCCTCGGGACTAGCCTAGTTAACCCCGAGCAGTACTTC; CDR3aa: CASSFLGTSLVNPEQYF; len: 17; abundance: .; v_gene: TRBV12-3/TRBV12-4; j_gene: TRBJ2-7; d_gene: TRBD2
CDR3nt: TGTGCCAGTAGTATAGATCGGTCGGGGAATCAGCCCCAGCATTTT; CDR3aa: CASSIDRSGNQPQHF; len: 15; abundance: few; v_gene: TRBV19; j_gene: TRBJ1-5; d_gene: .
CDR3nt: TGTGCCAGCAGTCTAGCGGGGGGGCCCGGCACAGATACGCAGTATTTT; CDR3aa: CASSLAGGPGTDTQYF; len: 16; abundance: .; v_gene: TRBV12-3/TRBV12-4; j_gene: TRBJ2-3; d_gene: TRBD2
CDR3nt: TGTGCCAGCAGCGCTCCAGGGGGCGCTTCGATAGACTATGGCTACACCTTC; CDR3aa: CASSAPGGASIDYGYTF; len: 17; abundance: few; v_gene: TRBV9; j_gene: TRBJ1-2; d_gene: TRBD1
CDR3nt: TGTGCCAGTAGTATAGGCAGTAGTGGGACAGCTAACTATGGCTACACCTTC; CDR3aa: CASSIGSSGTANYGYTF; len: 17; abundance: .; v_gene: TRBV19; j_gene: TRBJ1-2; d_gene: TRBD1
CDR3nt: TGCGCCAGCAGTGGATCTGGAAACACCATATATTTT; CDR3aa: CASSGSGNTIYF; len: 12; abundance: few; v_gene: TRBV10-1; j_gene: TRBJ1-3; d_gene: .
CDR3nt: TGTGCCAGCAGCTTGGTTGGGGTTGGGGCCAACGTCCTGACTTTC; CDR3aa: CASSLVGVGANVLTF; len: 15; abundance: .; v_gene: TRBV5-4; j_gene: TRBJ2-6; d_gene: .
CDR3nt: TGCGCCAGCAGCTTGGCCCAGGGGATACGTGAAGCTTTCTTT; CDR3aa: CASSLAQGIREAFF; len: 14; abundance: .; v_gene: TRBV5-1; j_gene: TRBJ1-1; d_gene: .
CDR3nt: TGCGCCAGCAGCCTCTGGACTAGCGGGGGTGAGACCCAGTACTTC; CDR3aa: CASSLWTSGGETQYF; len: 15; abundance: .; v_gene: TRBV5-1; j_gene: TRBJ2-5; d_gene: TRBD2